The 29 T cell receptor beta chains presented below share a single source sample, sequenced in a study of identifying expanded T cells in peripheral blood. Using immunoSEQ multiplex PCR, the repertoire was profiled, and TCRdb retains in-frame clones only, with some absent. The sample holds some 93,000 clones; around nine tenths are singletons and the top ten take about 4%. Sequenced sample: blood. The receptors derive from a person aged 18-70 years in good health.

This chain links TRBV6-4 with TRBJ2-3, with 10 bases lining up with TRBD1. This CDR3 is built from 15 residues. CDR1 MRHNA and CDR2 SNTAGT come from the germline V gene. The junction had 0 bases not matched to a gene; V was cut back by 2 bases and J by 1 base. The CDR3 here is CASSDGTGGTDTQYF. In DNA, the CDR3 is TGTGCCAGCAGTGACGGGACAGGGGGCACAGATACGCAGTATTTT.

This clone appeared a single time. The chain couples TRBV7-9 to TRBJ2-1; 7 bases line up with TRBD1. Germline lookup yields CDR1 SEHNR and CDR2 FQNEAQ (reference sequence). This CDR3 has 12 amino acids. V shed 2 bases and J 12 bases; nucleotides not matched to a gene: 4. The CDR3 sequence is CASSLQTGRQFF. The CDR3 bases are TGTGCCAGCAGCTTACAGACAGGGAGGCAGTTCTTC.

V and J are TRBV10-3 and TRBJ1-2; 10 bases are shared with TRBD1. The germline CDR1 and CDR2 sequences are ENHRY and SYGVKD. This CDR3 is built from 13 residues. The trim removed 5 bases at V and 6 bases at J, leaving 3 bases unmatched. In nucleotides, the CDR3 is TGTGCCATCAGTCGACAGGGGGCGGATGGCTACACCTTC. This sequence encodes CAISRQGADGYTF.

V usage is TRBV6-1 and J usage is TRBJ1-2; D is unclear. V shed 7 bases and J shed 2 bases, with 11 bases lying between them. In germline, CDR1 is MNHNS, CDR2 SASEGT. The CDR3 loop spans 13 amino acids. The chain's CDR3 is CASTLAFNYGYTF. CDR3 sequence (DNA): TGTGCCAGCACCTTGGCTTTCAACTATGGCTACACCTTC.

This sequence joins TRBV18 and TRBJ1-1, with no clear D. Looked up from germline, CDR1 is KGHSH and CDR2 is LQKENI. The length of the CDR3 is 14 residues. V was trimmed by 1 base and J by 5 bases, leaving 11 bases between them. CDR3 loop: CASSPQGQRTEAFF. CDR3 DNA sequence: TGTGCCAGCTCACCACAGGGTCAGAGGACTGAAGCTTTCTTT.

The gene calls are TRBV19 and TRBJ1-1; D ambiguous. Trimming took 3 bases from V and 0 from J, leaving 17 bases between them. CDR1 and CDR2 (germline): LNHDA, SQIVND (reference sequence). The CDR3 is made up of 17 amino acids. For the CDR3, the DNA is TGTGCCAGTAGTATCGGTGGTGGGAGGACCATGAACACTGAAGCTTTCTTT. Its protein is CASSIGGGRTMNTEAFF.

The V gene is TRBV18, the J gene TRBJ2-7; no clear D. This CDR3 comprises 12 residues. V lost 6 bases to trimming and J lost 2 bases, with 8 bases between them. Germline lookup yields CDR1 KGHSH and CDR2 LQKENI. This CDR3 reads CASSRVAYEQYF. The CDR3 DNA sequence: TGTGCCAGCTCTCGGGTAGCCTACGAGCAGTACTTC.

This clone occurred a few times. V is TRBV6-1 and J is TRBJ1-1; the D gene is possibly TRBD1 (5 bases). Trimming stripped 4 bases from V and 1 base from J, with 10 bases between. The CDR3 spans 14 residues. Germline V CDR1 and CDR2: MNHNS, SASEGT. The CDR3 protein is CASSAGGENTEAFF. DNA for the CDR3: TGTGCCAGCAGTGCGGGGGGGGAGAACACTGAAGCTTTCTTT.

On this clone itself: Compared with germline, one end of the junction differs, possibly owing to a read error. The chain joins TRBV7-9 to TRBJ1-2; D may be TRBD1 (5 bases). The CDR3 is made up of 12 amino acids. Germline loops: CDR1 SEHNR, CDR2 FQNEAQ (reference sequence). CDR3 sequence reads: CASTYTSGAMSF. CDR3 DNA: TGTGCCAGCACCTATACCTCTGGGGCGATGAGCTTC.

The V call is TRBV18, the J call TRBJ2-5, with 7 positions matching TRBD2. The germline gives CDR1 KGHSH, CDR2 LQKENI. V shed 6 bases, J shed 1 base, and the junction held 11 bases outside the gene matches. The CDR3 covers 16 residues. The chain's CDR3 is CASSPKGTIPQETQYF. DNA for the CDR3: TGTGCCAGCTCCCCAAAAGGGACTATTCCCCAAGAGACCCAGTACTTC.

The chain carries TRBV19 and TRBJ1-1, with 7 bases identical to TRBD1. The junction had 5 bases not matched to a gene; V was cut back by 3 bases and J by 1 base. In germline, CDR1 is LNHDA, CDR2 SQIVND (reference sequence). This CDR3 contains 15 residues. The CDR3 DNA sequence: TGTGCCAGTAGTATCCCGACAGGGCAGAACACTGAAGCTTTCTTT. Its protein product is CASSIPTGQNTEAFF.

About this clone: Other DNA sequences within the sample encode an identical CDR3. The rearrangement links TRBV28 to TRBJ2-1; D is uncertain. CDR3 size: 12 residues. Deletions cut 6 bases from V and 11 bases from J, with 14 bases between. CDR1 MDHEN and CDR2 SYDVKM come from the germline V gene. In DNA form, the CDR3 reads TGTGCCAGCAGAACCGGAACTACGAAGCAGTTCTTC. Protein: CASRTGTTKQFF.

This rearrangement joins TRBV9 to TRBJ2-2, with TRBD2 matching over 8 bases. The CDR3 spans 15 residues. Germline-derived CDR1 and CDR2 are SGDLS and YYNGEE. V lost 5 bases and J lost 0; bases outside the gene matches: 3. In DNA form, the CDR3 reads TGTGCCAGCAGAGCGGGGGAGCCGAACACCGGGGAGCTGTTTTTT. Protein product: CASRAGEPNTGELFF.

This chain connects TRBV10-2 to TRBJ2-1, with D perhaps TRBD1 (5 bases). The CDR3 has 15 residues. With 4 bases removed from V and 3 bases from J, the gap between germline ends came to 13 bases. Germline V gene sequence: CDR1 WSHSY, CDR2 SAAADI. The CDR3 DNA reads as TGCGCCAGCAGTGTTGGCAGGGTAAGCTACAATGAGCAGTTCTTC. Translated: CASSVGRVSYNEQFF.

The genes are TRBV10-3 and TRBJ1-4, with 10 bases that match TRBD1. J gave up 2 bases and V 10 bases, and 10 bases lay outside the gene matches. This CDR3 has 16 residues. Germline assignment: CDR1 ENHRY and CDR2 SYGVKD. In DNA form, the CDR3 reads TGTGCCAGCCGGACAGGGGGTCTTTATACTAATGAAAAACTGTTTTTT. Translated: CASRTGGLYTNEKLFF.

The chain is built from TRBV21-1 and TRBJ1-6; TRBD1 is taken as the D call from the table, unchecked against the DNA. TRBV21-1 is a documented pseudogene. The CDR3 runs to 12 residues. The CDR3 sequence is CASMGQYSPLHF. CDR3 in DNA: TGTGCCAGCATGGGGCAGTATTCACCCCTCCACTTT.

This clone was found once. This sequence joins TRBV5-1 and TRBJ1-5; D gene ambiguous. The length of the CDR3 is 16 residues. Trimming removed 4 bases from V and 1 base from J, with 15 bases in between. Germline V gives CDR1 SGHRS, CDR2 YFSETQ. This CDR3 is CASSPLGRESNQPQHF. CDR3 DNA: TGCGCCAGCAGCCCCTTAGGTAGGGAGAGCAATCAGCCCCAGCATTTT.

The chain couples TRBV5-8 to TRBJ2-5, with D maybe TRBD1 (5 bases). This CDR3 has 14 residues. Germline-derived CDR1 and CDR2 are SGHTS and YDEGEE. Deletions cut 3 bases from V and 1 base from J, with 10 bases between. The CDR3 sequence: CASSYQDSQETQYF. The CDR3 region has the DNA TGTGCCAGCAGCTACCAAGACAGCCAAGAGACCCAGTACTTC.

This clone was recorded a few times. The genes are TRBV6-6 and TRBJ1-2; D might be TRBD1 (6 bases). The CDR3 covers 15 residues. Trimming removed 8 bases from V and 8 bases from J, with 24 bases in between. The V gene's germline CDR1 is MNHNY and CDR2 SVGAGI (reference sequence). The CDR3 DNA sequence: TGTGCCAGCCCTCCCGGGGGGCAGGGAGGGACGGGCTACACCTTC. Its translation: CASPPGGQGGTGYTF.

The DNA for the CDR3 is TGTGCCAGCCAGGCGGGTTACAGGACTCTCACCTACGAGCAGTACTTC. It is translated as CASQAGYRTLTYEQYF. The rearrangement joins TRBV7-9 to TRBJ2-7; D could derive from TRBD1 or TRBD2 (5 bases each). V was pared by 8 bases and J by 2 bases, with 22 bases between. This CDR3 comprises 16 residues. Germline loops: CDR1 SEHNR, CDR2 FQNEAQ (reference sequence).

This clone was counted between two and nine times. The chain employs TRBV10-3 and TRBJ2-7; 8 nucleotides match TRBD2. With V trimmed by 0 bases and J by 3 bases, 7 bases remained unmatched. CDR3 size: 16 residues. The V gene's germline CDR1 is ENHRY and CDR2 SYGVKD. CDR3 sequence (DNA): TGTGCCATCAGTGAGTCGAACCCGGGAGGGGACTACGAGCAGTACTTC. Translating gives CAISESNPGGDYEQYF.

The chain links TRBV4-2 to TRBJ1-5; D unresolved. This CDR3 has 14 amino acids. The V and J ends lost 1 base and 0 bases respectively, with 4 bases between them. The germline V gene encodes CDR1 LGHNA and CDR2 YNFKEQ. The CDR3 nucleotides read TGTGCCAGCAGCCAAGTTCATAGCAATCAGCCCCAGCATTTT. As protein: CASSQVHSNQPQHF.

The genes are TRBV28 and TRBJ1-2, with a weak D call TRBD1 (5 bases). V was pared by 8 bases and J by 7 bases, with 14 bases between. In germline, CDR1 is MDHEN, CDR2 SYDVKM. The CDR3 extends over 12 amino acids. CDR3 residues: CASHQGLSGYTF. In nucleotides, the CDR3 is TGTGCCAGCCACCAGGGCTTAAGTGGCTACACCTTC.

This CDR3 is CASSEGTNEKLFF. The CDR3, as DNA: TGTGCCAGCAGTGAGGGAACTAATGAAAAACTGTTTTTT. This chain joins TRBV6-4 and TRBJ1-4; D not certain. The CDR3 is made up of 13 amino acids. CDR1 and CDR2 (germline): MRHNA, SNTAGT. V shed 3 bases and J shed 1 base, with 3 bases lying between them.

This clone was seen a few times. CDR3 DNA sequence: TGTGCCAGCAGTTCAGGGAATTCACCCCTCCACTTT. Translated, it gives CASSSGNSPLHF. The chain has TRBV28 and TRBJ1-6; D is possibly TRBD1 (5 bases). The germline CDR1 and CDR2 sequences are MDHEN and SYDVKM. Trimming removed 4 bases at V and 7 bases at J, with 5 bases between. The CDR3 consists of 12 residues. The variable domain in full, completed from reference TRBV28 and TRBJ1-6, reads DVKVTQSSRYLVKRTGEKVFLECVQDMDHENMFWYRQDPGLGLRLIYFSYDVKMKEKGDIPEGYSVSREKKERFSLILESASTNQTSMYLCASSSGNSPLHFGNGTRLTVT.

A few counts support this clone. The J gene is TRBJ2-7, the V gene TRBV11-2; D is ambiguous. The CDR3 has 11 residues. V gave up 8 bases and J gave up 9 bases, with 14 bases separating them. CDR1 and CDR2 (germline): SGHAT, FQNNGV. CDR3 coding DNA: TGTGCCAGCCTCAAGAATGGCGGGCAGTACTTC. Protein sequence: CASLKNGGQYF.

The rearrangement joins TRBV5-8 to TRBJ1-1; D call uncertain. The CDR3 consists of 14 residues. The germline V gene encodes CDR1 SGHTS and CDR2 YDEGEE. With 0 bases removed from V and 0 bases from J, the gap between germline ends came to 6 bases. In DNA form, the CDR3 reads TGTGCCAGCAGCTTGGGCCACATGAACACTGAAGCTTTCTTT. Translating gives CASSLGHMNTEAFF.

The rearrangement links TRBV2 to TRBJ1-5; D ambiguous. In germline, CDR1 is SNHLY, CDR2 FYNNEI. V was cut by 3 bases and J by 0 bases, with 9 bases left in between. This CDR3 has 15 residues. CDR3 protein: CASSEGGYSNQPQHF. The CDR3 nucleotides read TGTGCCAGCAGTGAGGGTGGTTATAGCAATCAGCCCCAGCATTTT.

The chain has TRBV7-9 and TRBJ2-3, with TRBD2 matching 10 bases. Germline CDR1 SEHNR, CDR2 FQNEAQ (reference sequence). The CDR3 extends over 15 amino acids. Trimming at V came to 6 bases and at J to 5 bases, leaving 8 bases not matched to a gene. This CDR3 is CASRSIAGGVDTQYF. In DNA form, the CDR3 reads TGTGCCAGCAGATCTATAGCGGGGGGAGTAGATACGCAGTATTTT.